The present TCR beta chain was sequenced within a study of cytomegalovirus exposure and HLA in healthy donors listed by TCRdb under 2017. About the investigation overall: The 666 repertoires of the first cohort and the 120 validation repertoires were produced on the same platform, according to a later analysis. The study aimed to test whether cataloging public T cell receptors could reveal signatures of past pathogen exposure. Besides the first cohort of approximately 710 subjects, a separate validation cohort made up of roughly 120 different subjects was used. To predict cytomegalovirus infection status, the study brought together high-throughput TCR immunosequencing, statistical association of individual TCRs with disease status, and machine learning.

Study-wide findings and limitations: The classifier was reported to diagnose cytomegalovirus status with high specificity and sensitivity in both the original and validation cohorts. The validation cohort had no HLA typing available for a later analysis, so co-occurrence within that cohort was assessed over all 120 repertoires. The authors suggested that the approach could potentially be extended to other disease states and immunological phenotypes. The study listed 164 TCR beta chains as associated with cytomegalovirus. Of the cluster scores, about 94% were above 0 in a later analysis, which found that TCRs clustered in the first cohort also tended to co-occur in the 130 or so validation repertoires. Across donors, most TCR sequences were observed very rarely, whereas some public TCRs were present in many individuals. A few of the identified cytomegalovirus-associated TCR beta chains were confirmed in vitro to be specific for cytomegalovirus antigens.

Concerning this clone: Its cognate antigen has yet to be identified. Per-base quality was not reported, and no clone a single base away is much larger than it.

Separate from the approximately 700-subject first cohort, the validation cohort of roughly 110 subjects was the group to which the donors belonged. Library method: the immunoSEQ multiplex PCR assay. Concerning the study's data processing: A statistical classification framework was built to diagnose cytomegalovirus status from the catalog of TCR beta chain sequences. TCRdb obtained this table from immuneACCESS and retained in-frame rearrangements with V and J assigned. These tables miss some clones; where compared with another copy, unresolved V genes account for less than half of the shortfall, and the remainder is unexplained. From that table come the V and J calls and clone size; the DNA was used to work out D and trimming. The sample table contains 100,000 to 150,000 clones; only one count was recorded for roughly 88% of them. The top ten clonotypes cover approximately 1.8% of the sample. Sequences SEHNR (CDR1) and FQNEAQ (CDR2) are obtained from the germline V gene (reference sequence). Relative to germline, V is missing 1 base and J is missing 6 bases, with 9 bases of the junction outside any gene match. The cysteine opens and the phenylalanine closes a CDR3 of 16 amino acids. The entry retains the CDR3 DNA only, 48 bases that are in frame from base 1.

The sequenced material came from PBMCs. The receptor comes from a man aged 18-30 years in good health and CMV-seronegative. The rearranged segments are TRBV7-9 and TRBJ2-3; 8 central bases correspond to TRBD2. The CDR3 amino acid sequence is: CASSLGGREGRDTQYF. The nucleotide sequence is TGTGCCAGCAGCTTAGGAGGTCGGGAGGGCCGGGATACGCAGTATTTT.